This T cell receptor (beta chain) was obtained from a study of CD8+ T cells in alopecia areata. General study points: Scalp sample sequencing also detects resident alphabeta T cells of normal skin. Having just one nonresponder leaves the connection between baseline CD8+ expansion and response unresolved.

CDR1 is GTSNPN, CDR2 SVGIG, per germline (reference sequence). V lost 1 base and J 8 bases, leaving 8 bases between the germline ends. The CDR3 totals 11 residues. RNA extraction and reverse transcription yielded cDNA as sequencing template. Some clones are missing from TCRdb's copy, which holds only in-frame ones; the method was immunoSEQ multiplex PCR. The profile covers 150,000 to 200,000 clones, with less than 65% appearing a single time and 1% taken by the ten largest. In regard to this clone: The antigen remains unidentified.

Treatment denoted: oral pan-JAK inhibitor, 5-10 mg twice daily. Peripheral blood samples and lesional scalp punch biopsies were obtained from alopecia areata patients. The source of this sequence is a human donor with alopecia areata. V usage is TRBV30 and J usage is TRBJ1-2; D unclear. Sequences were derived from CD4+ T cells sorted from blood, sampled at week 24, from a patient treated with tofacitinib. CDR3 region: CAWSGGAGYTF. The DNA of the CDR3 is TGTGCCTGGAGTGGTGGAGCCGGCTACACCTTC.